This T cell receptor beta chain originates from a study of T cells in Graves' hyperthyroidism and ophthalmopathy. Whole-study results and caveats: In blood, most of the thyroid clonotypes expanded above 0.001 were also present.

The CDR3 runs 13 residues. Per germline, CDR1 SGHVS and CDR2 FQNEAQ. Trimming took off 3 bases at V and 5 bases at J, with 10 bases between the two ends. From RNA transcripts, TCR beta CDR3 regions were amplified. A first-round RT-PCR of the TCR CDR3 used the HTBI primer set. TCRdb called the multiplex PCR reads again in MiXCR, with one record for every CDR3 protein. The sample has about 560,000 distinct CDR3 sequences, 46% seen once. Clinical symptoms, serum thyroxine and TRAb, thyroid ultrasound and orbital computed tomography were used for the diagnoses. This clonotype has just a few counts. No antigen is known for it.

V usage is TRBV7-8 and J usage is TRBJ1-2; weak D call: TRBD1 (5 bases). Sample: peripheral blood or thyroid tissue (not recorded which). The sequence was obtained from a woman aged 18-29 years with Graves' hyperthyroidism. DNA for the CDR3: TGTGCCAGCAGCTTTGACAGCTTTTATGGCTACACCTTC. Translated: CASSFDSFYGYTF.